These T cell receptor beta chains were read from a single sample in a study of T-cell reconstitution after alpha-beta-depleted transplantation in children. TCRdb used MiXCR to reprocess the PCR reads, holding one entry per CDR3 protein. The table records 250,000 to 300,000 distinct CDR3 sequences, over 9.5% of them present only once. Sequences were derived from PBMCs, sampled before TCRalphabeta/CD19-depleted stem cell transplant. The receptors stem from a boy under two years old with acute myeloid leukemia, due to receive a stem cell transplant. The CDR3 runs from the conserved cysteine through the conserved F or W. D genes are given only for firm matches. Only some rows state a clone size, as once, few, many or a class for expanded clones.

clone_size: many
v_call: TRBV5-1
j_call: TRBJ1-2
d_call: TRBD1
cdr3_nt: TGCGCCAGCAGCCGCCGGGTTTCGACAGGGGTAAAGGGGGGCTACACCTTC
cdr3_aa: CASSRRVSTGVKGGYTF

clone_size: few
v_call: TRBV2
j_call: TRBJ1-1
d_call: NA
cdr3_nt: TGTGCCAGCAAGAAATGGGACCTTGTGAACACTGAAGCTTTCTTT
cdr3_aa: CASKKWDLVNTEAFF

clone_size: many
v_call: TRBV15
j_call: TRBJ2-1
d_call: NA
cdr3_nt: TGTGCCACCAGCAGAGGCCCCTCCTACAATGAGCAGTTCTTC
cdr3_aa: CATSRGPSYNEQFF

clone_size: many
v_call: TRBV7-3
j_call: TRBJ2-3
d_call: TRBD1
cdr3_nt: TGTGCCAGCAGCTCCCAGGGGGCGCGGGGCACAGATACGCAGTATTTT
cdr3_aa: CASSSQGARGTDTQYF

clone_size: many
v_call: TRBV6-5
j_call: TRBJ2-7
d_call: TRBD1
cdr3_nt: TGTGCCAGCAGCCAAACGACAGGGGGCTTCTCCTACGAGCAGTACTTC
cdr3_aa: CASSQTTGGFSYEQYF

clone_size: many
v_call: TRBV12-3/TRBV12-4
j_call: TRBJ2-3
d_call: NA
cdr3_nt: TGTGCCATCAGGGGGCGGGGGGCCGCCACAGATACGCAGTATTTT
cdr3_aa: CAIRGRGAATDTQYF

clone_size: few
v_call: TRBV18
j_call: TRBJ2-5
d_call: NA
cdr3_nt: TGTGCCAGCTCACTTACTGGACAGAGACTTTTGTGGACCCAGTACTTC
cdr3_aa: CASSLTGQRLLWTQYF

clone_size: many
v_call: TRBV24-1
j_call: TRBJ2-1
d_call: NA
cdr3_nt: TGTGCCACCAGTGATTCGGAACTGGGGGGAGTTTCCTACAATGAGCAGTTCTTC
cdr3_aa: CATSDSELGGVSYNEQFF

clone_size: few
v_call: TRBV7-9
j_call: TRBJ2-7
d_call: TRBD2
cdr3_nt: TGTGCCAGCAGCTTAGGGGCTAGCGGGGGCTACGAGCAGTACTTC
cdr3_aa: CASSLGASGGYEQYF

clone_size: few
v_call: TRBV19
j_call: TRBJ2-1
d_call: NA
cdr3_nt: TGTGCCAGTAGTATGGGACCCACGGAGTTCTTC
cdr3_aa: CASSMGPTEFF

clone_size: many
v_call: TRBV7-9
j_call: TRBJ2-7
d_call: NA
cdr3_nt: TGTGCCAGCAACACCAGGACATCCTACGAGCAGTACTTC
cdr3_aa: CASNTRTSYEQYF

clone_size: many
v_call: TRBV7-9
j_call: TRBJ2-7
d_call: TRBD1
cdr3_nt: TGTGCCAGCAGCTCCACAGGGGCCTTCTACGAGCAGTACTTC
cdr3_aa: CASSSTGAFYEQYF

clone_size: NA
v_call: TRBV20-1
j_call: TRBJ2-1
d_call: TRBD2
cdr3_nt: TGCAGTGCACGGACTAGCGAGAGCTCCTACAATGAGCAGTTCTTC
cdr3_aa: CSARTSESSYNEQFF

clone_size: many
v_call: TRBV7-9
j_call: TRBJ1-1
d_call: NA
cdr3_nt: TGTGCCAGCAGCGCTAGGCGGTCGCGCACTGAAGCTTTCTTT
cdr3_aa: CASSARRSRTEAFF

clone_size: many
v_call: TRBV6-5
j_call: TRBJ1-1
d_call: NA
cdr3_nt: TGTGCCAGCAGTTACAGGGCAGCAAACACTGAAGCTTTCTTT
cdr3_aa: CASSYRAANTEAFF

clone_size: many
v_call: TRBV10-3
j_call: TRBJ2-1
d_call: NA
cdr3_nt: TGTGCCATCAGGAGCCAGGGCAATGAGCAGTTCTTC
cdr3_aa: CAIRSQGNEQFF

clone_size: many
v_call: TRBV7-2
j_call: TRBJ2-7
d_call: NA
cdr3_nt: TGTGCCAGCAGCTCACGTCGCTTTCCCTCCTACGAGCAGTACTTC
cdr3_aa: CASSSRRFPSYEQYF

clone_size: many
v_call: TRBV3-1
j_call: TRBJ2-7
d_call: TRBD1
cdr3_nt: TGTGCCAGCAGCCAAGAAGGGACAGGGGCACAATACGAGCAGTACTTC
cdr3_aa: CASSQEGTGAQYEQYF

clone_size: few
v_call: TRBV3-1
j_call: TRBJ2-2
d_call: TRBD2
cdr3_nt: TGTGCCAGCAGCCAAGATTGGAGCGGGGGGACCGGGGAGCTGTTTTTT
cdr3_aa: CASSQDWSGGTGELFF

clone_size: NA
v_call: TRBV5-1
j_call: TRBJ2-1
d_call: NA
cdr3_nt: TGCGCCAGCAGCTTAGGGGAAACCTACGAGCAGTTCTTC
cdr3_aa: CASSLGETYEQFF

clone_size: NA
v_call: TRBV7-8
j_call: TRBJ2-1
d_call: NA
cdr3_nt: TGTGCCAGCAGCTTACGGACACTAGACCCCTACAATGAGCAGTTCTTC
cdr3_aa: CASSLRTLDPYNEQFF

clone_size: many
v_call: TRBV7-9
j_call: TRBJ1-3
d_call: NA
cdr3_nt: TGTGCCAGCAGCTTACAACGCTTAGGGGCTGCTGGAAACACCATATATTTT
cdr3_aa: CASSLQRLGAAGNTIYF

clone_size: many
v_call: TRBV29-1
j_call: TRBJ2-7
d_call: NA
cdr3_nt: TGCAGCGTTGGAGGGGGTACCTACGAGCAGTACTTC
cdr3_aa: CSVGGGTYEQYF

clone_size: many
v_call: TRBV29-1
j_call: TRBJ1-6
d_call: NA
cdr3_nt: TGCAGCGTTGTGAAAAAAGGGGCCGGGTATAATTCACCCCTCCACTTT
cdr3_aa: CSVVKKGAGYNSPLHF

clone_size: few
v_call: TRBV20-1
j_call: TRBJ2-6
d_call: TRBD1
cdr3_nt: TGCAGTGCTGGAAGGGGACAGAGCTCTGGGGCCAACGTCCTGACTTTC
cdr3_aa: CSAGRGQSSGANVLTF

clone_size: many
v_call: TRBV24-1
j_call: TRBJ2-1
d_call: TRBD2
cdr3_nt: TGTGCCACCAGTGAGGAAGCCGGGACTAGCGGCAACAATGAGCAGTTCTTC
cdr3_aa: CATSEEAGTSGNNEQFF

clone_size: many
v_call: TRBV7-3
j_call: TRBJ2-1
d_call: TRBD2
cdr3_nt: TGTGCCAGCAGCTTAGGGACTAGCAATGAGCAGTTCTTC
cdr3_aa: CASSLGTSNEQFF

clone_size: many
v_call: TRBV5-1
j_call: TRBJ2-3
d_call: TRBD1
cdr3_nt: TGCGCCAGCAGCCGATCGACCGGGACAGCGGGCACAGATACGCAGTATTTT
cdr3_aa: CASSRSTGTAGTDTQYF

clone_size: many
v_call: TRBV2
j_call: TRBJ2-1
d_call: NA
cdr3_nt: TGTGCCAGCAAAACGATCGGAGGGTTCTTC
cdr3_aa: CASKTIGGFF

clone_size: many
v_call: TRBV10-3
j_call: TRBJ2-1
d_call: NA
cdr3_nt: TGTGCCATCAGTGCCAGGAGCTCCTACAATGAGCAGTTCTTC
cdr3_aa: CAISARSSYNEQFF

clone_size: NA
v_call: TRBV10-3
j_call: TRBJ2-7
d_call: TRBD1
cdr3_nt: TGTGCCATCAGTGTCCCGGGACAGGACTCCTACGAGCAGTACTTC
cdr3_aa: CAISVPGQDSYEQYF

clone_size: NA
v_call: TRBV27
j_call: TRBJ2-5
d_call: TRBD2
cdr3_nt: TGTGCCAGCAGTTTAACTAGCGGGAGGACGCGGGGTGAGACCCAGTACTTC
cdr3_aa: CASSLTSGRTRGETQYF